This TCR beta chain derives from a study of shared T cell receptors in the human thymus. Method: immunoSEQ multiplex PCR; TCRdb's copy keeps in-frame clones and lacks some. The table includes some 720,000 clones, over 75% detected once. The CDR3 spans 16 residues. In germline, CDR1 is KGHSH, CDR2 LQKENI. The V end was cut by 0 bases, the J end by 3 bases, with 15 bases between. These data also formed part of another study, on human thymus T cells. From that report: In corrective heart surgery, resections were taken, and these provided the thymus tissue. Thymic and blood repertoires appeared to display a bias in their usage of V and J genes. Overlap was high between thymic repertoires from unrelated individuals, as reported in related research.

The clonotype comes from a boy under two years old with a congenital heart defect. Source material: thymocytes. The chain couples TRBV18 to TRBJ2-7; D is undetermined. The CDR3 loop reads CASSPPQRPLGYEQYF. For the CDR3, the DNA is TGTGCCAGCTCACCACCCCAGAGGCCGTTGGGCTACGAGCAGTACTTC.